The T cell receptor beta chain under discussion was sequenced for a study of shared clonotypes between healthy human individuals. Whole-study findings and limits: Sequencing depth was expected to affect clonotype sharing among donors.

As concerns this clone: The target antigen is unknown.

A CD45RA+ naive subset and a CD45RA-negative memory subset were split from CD4+ cells. Sorted-subset replicate PCR reactions contained 200 to 250 ng DNA, corresponding to approximately 30,000 T cell genomes. The table came from immunoSEQ multiplex PCR; TCRdb's copy has only in-frame clones and leaves some out. The top ten clones hold about 0.39% of a sample with approximately 2.3 million clones, approximately 95% of them seen once. This CDR3 comprises 13 residues. Germline loops: CDR1 MDHEN, CDR2 SYDVKM. Trimming removed 7 bases at V and 8 bases at J, with 14 bases between. This receptor was identified in a man aged 18 to 29 in good health. Some clones in this sample may be carry-over from other donors' samples. The sample comprised naive CD4+ T cells from PBMCs. The subset here: CD45RA+ positively selected. This chain links TRBV28 with TRBJ2-2; either TRBD1 or TRBD2 may fit D (6 bases each). Here the CDR3 reads CASIRGGTGELFF. Here the CDR3 DNA reads TGTGCCAGCATACGAGGCGGGACAGGGGAGCTGTTTTTT.